This T cell receptor beta chain came from a study of blood T cell repertoires in COVID-19. Study information: In each case, the material was cDNA or gDNA derived from T cells, B-cell-depleted T cells, or PBMCs.

The germline CDR1 and CDR2 sequences are MDHEN and SYDVKM. V lost 0 bases and J 4 bases, leaving 13 bases between the germline ends. The CDR3 is 17 residues long. The protocol was immunoSEQ multiplex PCR, while the TCRdb copy is restricted to in-frame clones and leaves out a portion. This repertoire shows around 120,000 clones, 85% to 90% found once; its top ten account for almost 0.9%. This TCR was recovered from a woman between 50 and 59 years old with active or convalescent COVID-19. The chain recombines TRBV28 with TRBJ1-6, with a possible D match to TRBD1 (6 bases). The sequenced sample consisted of peripheral blood. The CDR3 spells CASSLWQGRDYNSPLHF. In nucleotides, the CDR3 is TGTGCCAGCAGTTTATGGCAGGGGCGTGATTATAATTCACCCCTCCACTTT.